This TCR beta chain was sequenced for a study of early T cells in non-severe SARS-CoV-2 infection. At the level of the study: Sequencing of unsorted whole blood was done on bulk RNA, leaving chains unpaired. Findings and limits, study-wide: The matching step, a VDJdb search, favored anti-spike CD8 responses and missed private and CD4 specificities.

Each cDNA molecule carried a unique molecular identifier. TCRdb fed the 5' RACE reads into MiXCR, producing one record per CDR3 protein. The sample has some 70,000 distinct CDR3 sequences, less than 9.5% seen once. There are 14 residues in the CDR3. CDR1 and CDR2 (germline): SGHTA, FQGNSA. Trimming left V 5 bases short and J 11 bases short, with 18 bases between. This clonotype was counted between two and nine times. As yet, its antigen is unknown. This sequence was found in an adult who was a healthcare worker with PCR-confirmed SARS-CoV-2 infection or an uninfected control (not recorded which). The specimen was whole blood. This chain connects TRBV7-2 to TRBJ1-4, with D possibly TRBD1 on 5 matching bases. The CDR3 nucleotides are TGTGCCAGCAGCACCCCCGGGGGAAGATCCAAACTGTTTTTT. Residues: CASSTPGGRSKLFF.